One and the same sample provided the 20 T cell receptor beta chains below, sequenced in a study of T-cell reconstitution after alpha-beta-depleted transplantation in children. Unique molecular identifiers tagged the TCRbeta library. TCRdb recomputed calls from the PCR reads with MiXCR, one row per CDR3 protein. The repertoire consists of hundreds of thousands of distinct CDR3 sequences, with around 17% occurring once and the leading ten covering over 0.95%. Here the sequenced sample was PBMCs from the stem cell graft donor, taken from the stem cell graft. The source of these receptors is a human donor who donated a stem cell graft to a child with acute myeloid leukemia.

This clonotype was found many times. The chain joins TRBV29-1 to TRBJ2-3; either TRBD1 or TRBD2 may supply D (6 bases each). The CDR3 spans 15 residues. Germline V gene lookup returns CDR1 SQVTM and CDR2 ANQGSEA. Between the trimmed V and J ends, which lost 2 bases and 1 base, there was a span of 13 bases. CDR3 loop: CSVEKSGEGTDTQYF. The CDR3 DNA reads TGCAGCGTTGAAAAGTCAGGGGAGGGCACAGATACGCAGTATTTT.

This clonotype was recorded many times. The rearrangement links TRBV5-4 to TRBJ1-6; D not resolved. The CDR3 covers 13 residues. Germline values: CDR1 SGHNT, CDR2 YYREEE (reference sequence). V lost 4 bases to trimming and J lost 5 bases, with 7 bases between them. The CDR3 DNA reads TGTGCCAGCAGCCCGAGGGATAATTCACCCCTCCACTTT. This encodes CASSPRDNSPLHF.

The rearrangement joins TRBV4-3 to TRBJ2-1, with 7 bases lining up with TRBD1. Germline values: CDR1 LGHNA, CDR2 YSLEER. The trim removed 0 bases at V and 0 bases at J, leaving 2 bases unmatched. The CDR3 is made up of 16 amino acids. The CDR3 is CASSQDRDSSYNEQFF. Written as DNA, the CDR3 is TGCGCCAGCAGCCAAGATAGGGACAGCTCCTACAATGAGCAGTTCTTC.

This rearrangement joins TRBV7-9 to TRBJ1-4, with TRBD1 matching 8 bases. With 3 bases clipped from V and 5 bases from J, the junction kept 5 bases outside the gene matches. The CDR3 length is 15 residues. Germline loops: CDR1 SEHNR, CDR2 FQNEAQ (reference sequence). Here the CDR3 reads CASSLIQGANEKLFF. The CDR3 DNA reads TGTGCCAGCAGCTTGATTCAGGGGGCGAATGAAAAACTGTTTTTT.

The V gene is TRBV20-1, the J gene TRBJ2-1; D is perhaps TRBD2 (6 bases). With 0 bases removed from V and 2 bases from J, the gap between germline ends came to 14 bases. Germline values: CDR1 DFQATT, CDR2 SNEGSKA (reference sequence). The CDR3 length is 16 residues. In DNA, the CDR3 is TGCAGTGCTAGAGACCCCCCCCAGCGGGCCTACAATGAGCAGTTCTTC. This codes for CSARDPPQRAYNEQFF.

In its sample, this clonotype was seen a few times. The V gene is TRBV7-2, the J gene TRBJ1-4; 7 bases map to TRBD1. V was pared by 0 bases and J by 8 bases, with 15 bases of the junction left unmatched. The V gene's germline CDR1 is SGHTA and CDR2 FQGNSA. The CDR3 runs 18 residues. The CDR3 region is CASSLAFREGAGSEKLFF. The CDR3 DNA is TGTGCCAGCAGCTTAGCGTTTAGGGAGGGGGCAGGCAGCGAAAAACTGTTTTTT.

Of note for this clonotype: A much larger clone is a single base away; this may be a read error. V and J are TRBV12-3 or TRBV12-4 and TRBJ2-5; no clear D. The CDR3 sequence is 14 residues long. V was cut by 5 bases and J by 3 bases, with 13 bases left in between. The CDR3 nucleotides read TGTGCCAGCAGTAACCAACAGACCGAAGAGACCCAGTACTTC. The encoded protein is CASSNQQTEETQYF.

This clonotype was recorded many times. CDR3 DNA sequence: TGCAGTGCTAGGGCGGGACTGGAAGAGACCCAGTACTTC. The encoded protein is CSARAGLEETQYF. The rearrangement links TRBV20-1 to TRBJ2-5; tentatively, D is TRBD2 (6 bases). The length of the CDR3 is 13 residues. Germline V gene sequence: CDR1 DFQATT, CDR2 SNEGSKA (reference sequence). V was clipped by 3 bases and J by 3 bases, with 11 bases between them.

This clonotype has at least ten counts. V and J are TRBV20-1 and TRBJ1-4, with 9 bases aligning to TRBD1. Germline-derived CDR1 and CDR2 are DFQATT and SNEGSKA (reference sequence). This CDR3 has 13 residues. J lost 6 bases, V lost 6 bases, and 5 bases had no gene match. The CDR3 region has the DNA TGCAGTGCCCCGGACAGGGGAGATGAAAAACTGTTTTTT. Protein sequence: CSAPDRGDEKLFF.

In this sample, this clonotype turned up many times. V and J are TRBV6-1 and TRBJ2-5; D gene ambiguous. The CDR3 sequence is 13 residues long. Germline V gene lookup returns CDR1 MNHNS and CDR2 SASEGT. V was shortened by 0 bases and J by 6 bases, with 8 bases between the two germline ends. The CDR3 loop is CASSEAGWKTQYF. DNA of the CDR3: TGTGCCAGCAGTGAAGCGGGGTGGAAGACCCAGTACTTC.

The chain has TRBV7-2 and TRBJ2-1; TRBD1 matches 8 bases. V dropped 5 bases and J dropped 8; count of bases not matched to a gene: 2. The CDR3 contains 12 residues. Germline V lookup: CDR1 SGHTA, CDR2 FQGNSA. The CDR3 DNA follows: TGTGCCAGCAGCGAGACAGGGGATGAGCAGTTCTTC. Protein: CASSETGDEQFF.

The sample holds many counts of this clonotype. V gene TRBV20-1 combines with J gene TRBJ2-7; no clear D. The germline V gene encodes CDR1 DFQATT and CDR2 SNEGSKA (reference sequence). Trimming took off 1 base at V and 6 bases at J, with 22 bases between the two ends. The CDR3 is made up of 16 amino acids. CDR3 coding DNA: TGCAGTGCTAGAGGCCCCGATGCTCCTAGTGGTTCCGAGCAGTACTTC. Protein product: CSARGPDAPSGSEQYF.

This clonotype showed up just a few times. The chain employs TRBV20-1 and TRBJ2-2, with 7 bases identical to TRBD2. With 6 bases clipped from V and 6 bases from J, the junction kept 16 bases outside the gene matches. This CDR3 contains 16 residues. Germline V gene data show CDR1 as DFQATT and CDR2 as SNEGSKA (reference sequence). CDR3 amino acids: CSAVGGVKTVAGELFF. The CDR3 DNA sequence: TGCAGTGCCGTGGGGGGGGTTAAGACAGTGGCCGGGGAGCTGTTTTTT.

The chain has TRBV20-1 and TRBJ2-1; D might be TRBD1 or TRBD2, each matching 5 bases. The germline V and J ends were trimmed by 6 bases and 4 bases, with 22 bases remaining between them. CDR1 is DFQATT and CDR2 is SNEGSKA in the germline V gene (reference sequence). The CDR3 runs to 16 residues. CDR3 protein: CSATPVFGTPYNEQFF. The CDR3 region has the DNA TGCAGTGCAACCCCGGTATTCGGGACCCCGTACAATGAGCAGTTCTTC.

The chain links TRBV6-5 to TRBJ1-1; a possible D gene is TRBD1 (5 bases). This CDR3 spans 17 amino acids. Trimming pared 3 bases from V and 5 bases from J, leaving 22 bases between. Per the germline V gene, CDR1 is MNHEY and CDR2 is SVGAGI. CDR3 amino acids: CASSYSNRPMGVTEAFF. In DNA form, the CDR3 reads TGTGCCAGCAGTTATTCTAACAGGCCTATGGGGGTGACTGAAGCTTTCTTT.

This chain uses TRBV7-3 with TRBJ2-3, with D possibly being TRBD2 (5 bases). In germline, CDR1 is SGHTA, CDR2 FQGTGA. The CDR3 covers 16 residues. V was shortened by 1 base and J by 0 bases, with 11 bases between the two germline ends. CDR3 DNA sequence: TGTGCCAGCAGCTTAAGTGCTGCGGGTAGCACAGATACGCAGTATTTT. This encodes CASSLSAAGSTDTQYF.

This chain uses TRBV12-3 or TRBV12-4 with TRBJ2-5; maybe TRBD2 (6 bases). The CDR3 sequence is 13 residues long. Trimming removed 10 bases at V and 0 bases at J, with 12 bases between. The CDR3 DNA follows: TGTGCCACCCGACGGGAGTACCAAGAGACCCAGTACTTC. Its translation: CATRREYQETQYF.

This clonotype was counted ten times or more. V is TRBV12-3 or TRBV12-4 and J is TRBJ1-5, with TRBD1 identical over 12 bases. With 5 bases clipped from V and 7 bases from J, the junction kept 12 bases outside the gene matches. The CDR3 has 17 residues. The CDR3 sequence is CASSIGTGGFVLQPQHF. DNA for the CDR3: TGTGCCAGCAGTATAGGGACAGGGGGCTTCGTTTTGCAGCCCCAGCATTTT.

This clonotype was detected a few times. CDR3 DNA sequence: TGTGCCAGCAACCGGGACAGTCCCTACAATGAGCAGTTCTTC. Protein: CASNRDSPYNEQFF. The chain is built from TRBV6-2 or TRBV6-3 and TRBJ2-1, with 7 bases that match TRBD1. Unmatched junction bases numbered 5, after V lost 7 bases and J lost 2 bases. Germline assignment: CDR1 MNHEY and CDR2 SVGEGT. The CDR3 is made up of 14 amino acids.

V usage is TRBV7-9 and J usage is TRBJ2-3; possibly TRBD2 for D (5 bases). Germline-derived CDR1 and CDR2 are SEHNR and FQNEAQ (reference sequence). The CDR3 length is 12 residues. The V gene lost 6 bases and the J gene lost 6 bases, with 10 bases spanning the gap. CDR3 in DNA: TGTGCCAGCAGATTCCCGGGGGATACGCAGTATTTT. Translation gives CASRFPGDTQYF.